This TCR beta chain was documented in a study of CD8+ T cells in alopecia areata. After isolation, RNA underwent reverse transcription to generate cDNA as the sequencing template. Clones were read by immunoSEQ multiplex PCR, and TCRdb kept only the in-frame ones, dropping some. Of about 87,000 clones in the sample, about three quarters are singletons; the top ten hold around 15%. As regards this clone: Its antigen is not identified.

Described treatment: oral pan-JAK inhibitor, 5-10 mg twice daily. Collected material from alopecia areata patients comprised lesional scalp punch biopsies and peripheral blood. Researchers picked out CD4+ and CD8+ T cells from PBMCs by sorting. The study, taken as a whole, reports: Many of the expanded lesional clones endured in scalp and blood while on tofacitinib. Scalp clonality and expanded CD8+ clones among the top 100 fell significantly with tofacitinib.

Germline CDR1 is SQVTM and CDR2 is ANQGSEA. The CDR3 length is 12 residues. V was pared by 4 bases and J by 4 bases, with 11 bases between. The chain couples TRBV29-1 to TRBJ2-7; D unresolved. Source: CD8+ T cells sorted from blood, taken between weeks 44 and 45, from a patient treated with tofacitinib. The receptor was derived from a human donor with alopecia areata. The DNA of the CDR3 is TGCAGCGTTGTTACGGACCTGTACGAGCAGTACTTC. This codes for CSVVTDLYEQYF.